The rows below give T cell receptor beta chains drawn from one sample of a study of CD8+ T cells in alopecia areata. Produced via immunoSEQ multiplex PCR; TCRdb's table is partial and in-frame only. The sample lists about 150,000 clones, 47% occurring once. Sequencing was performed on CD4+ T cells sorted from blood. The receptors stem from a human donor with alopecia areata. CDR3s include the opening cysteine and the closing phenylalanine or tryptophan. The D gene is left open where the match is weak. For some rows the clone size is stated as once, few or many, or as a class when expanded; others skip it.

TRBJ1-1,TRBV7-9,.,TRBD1,CASSTTGGRGTEAFF,TGTGCCAGCAGCACGACAGGGGGACGGGGGACTGAAGCTTTCTTT
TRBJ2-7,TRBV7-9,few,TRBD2,CASSLGSLSGTSYEQYF,TGTGCCAGCAGCTTAGGGTCACTTAGCGGGACCTCCTACGAGCAGTACTTC
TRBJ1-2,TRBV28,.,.,CASIKPLGSYGYTF,TGTGCCAGCATCAAGCCCCTAGGGAGCTATGGCTACACCTTC
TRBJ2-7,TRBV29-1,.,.,CSVQVGQATYEQYF,TGCAGCGTCCAGGTCGGACAAGCCACCTACGAGCAGTACTTC
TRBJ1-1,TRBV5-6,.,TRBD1,CASSQTDRGGAEAFF,TGTGCCAGCAGTCAAACCGACAGGGGTGGAGCTGAAGCTTTCTTT
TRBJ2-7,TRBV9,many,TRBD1,CASSPLTGTGLYEQYF,TGTGCCAGCAGCCCCCTAACCGGGACAGGGCTCTACGAGCAGTACTTC
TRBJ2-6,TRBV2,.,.,CARSGANVLTF,TGTGCCCGATCTGGGGCCAACGTCCTGACTTTC
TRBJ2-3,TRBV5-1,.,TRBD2,CASSPRLAGYADTQYF,TGCGCCAGCAGCCCCAGACTAGCGGGATACGCAGATACGCAGTATTTT
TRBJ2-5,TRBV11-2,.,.,CASSLPGAETQYF,TGTGCCAGCAGCTTACCGGGGGCAGAGACCCAGTACTTC
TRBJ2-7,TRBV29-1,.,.,CSVAGGLGTYEQYF,TGCAGCGTGGCCGGGGGTCTAGGTACCTACGAGCAGTACTTC
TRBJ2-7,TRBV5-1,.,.,CASSLGPGPYEQYF,TGCGCCAGCAGCTTGGGCCCGGGCCCCTACGAGCAGTACTTC
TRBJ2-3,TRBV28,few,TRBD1,CASSPGGADTQYF,TGTGCCAGCAGTCCAGGGGGCGCAGATACGCAGTATTTT
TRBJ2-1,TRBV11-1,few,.,CASSLRALAGGSYNEQFF,TGTGCCAGCAGCTTAAGGGCTCTCGCGGGCGGATCCTACAATGAGCAGTTCTTC
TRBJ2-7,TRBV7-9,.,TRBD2,CASEAGGGYEQYF,TGTGCCAGTGAAGCGGGAGGAGGTTACGAGCAGTACTTC
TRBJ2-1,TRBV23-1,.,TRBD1,CASSLYARDRIYEQFF,TGCGCCAGCAGCCTTTATGCCCGGGACAGGATCTATGAGCAGTTCTTC